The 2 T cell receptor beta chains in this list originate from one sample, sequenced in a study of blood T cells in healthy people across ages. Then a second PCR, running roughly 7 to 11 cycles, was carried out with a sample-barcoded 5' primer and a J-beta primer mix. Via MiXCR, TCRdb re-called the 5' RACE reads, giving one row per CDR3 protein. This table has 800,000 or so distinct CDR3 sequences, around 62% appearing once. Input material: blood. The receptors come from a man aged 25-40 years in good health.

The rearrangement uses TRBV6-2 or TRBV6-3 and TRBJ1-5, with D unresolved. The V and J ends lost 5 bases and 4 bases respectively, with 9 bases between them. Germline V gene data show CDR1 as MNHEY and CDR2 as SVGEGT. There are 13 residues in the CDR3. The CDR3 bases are TGTGCCAGCAGTCAGTGGTCAAATCAGCCCCAGCATTTT. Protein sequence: CASSQWSNQPQHF.

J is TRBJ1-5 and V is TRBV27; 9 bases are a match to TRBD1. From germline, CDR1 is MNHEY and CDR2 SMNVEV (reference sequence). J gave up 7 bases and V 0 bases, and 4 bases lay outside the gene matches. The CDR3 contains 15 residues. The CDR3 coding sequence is TGTGCCAGCAGTTTATCCGGGACAGGGTACCAGCCCCAGCATTTT. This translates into CASSLSGTGYQPQHF.